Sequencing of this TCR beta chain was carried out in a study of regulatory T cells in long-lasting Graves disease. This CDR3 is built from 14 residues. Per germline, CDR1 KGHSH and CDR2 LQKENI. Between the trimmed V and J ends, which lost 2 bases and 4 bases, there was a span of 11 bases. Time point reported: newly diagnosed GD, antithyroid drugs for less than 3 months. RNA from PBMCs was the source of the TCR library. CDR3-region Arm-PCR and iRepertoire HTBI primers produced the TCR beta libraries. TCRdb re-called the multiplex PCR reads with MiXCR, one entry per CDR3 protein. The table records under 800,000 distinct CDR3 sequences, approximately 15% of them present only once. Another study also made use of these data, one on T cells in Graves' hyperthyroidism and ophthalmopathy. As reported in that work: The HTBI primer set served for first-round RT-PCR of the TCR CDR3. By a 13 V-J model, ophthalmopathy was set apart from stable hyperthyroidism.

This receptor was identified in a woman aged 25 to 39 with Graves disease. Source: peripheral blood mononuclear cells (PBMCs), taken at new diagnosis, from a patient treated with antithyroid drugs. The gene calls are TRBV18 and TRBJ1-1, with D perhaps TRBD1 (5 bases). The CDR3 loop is CASSPSQVITEAFF. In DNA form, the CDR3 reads TGTGCCAGCTCACCATCACAGGTTATCACTGAAGCTTTCTTT.